This T cell receptor beta chain was observed in a study of blood T cell repertoires in COVID-19. Across the whole study: COVID-19 samples collected from the United States, Italy and Spain covered acute and convalescent phases. Sources were T cells, B-cell-depleted T cells, or PBMCs; the material itself was cDNA or gDNA.

Two negative PCRs, clearance, or symptom resolution had been documented for recovered Cohort 3 donors. In the original analysis: Quantification of nucleated cells was approximated via reference gene primer amplification. TCRdb's table, derived via immunoSEQ multiplex PCR, lists solely in-frame clones and lacks some. V, J and clone size derive from that table, while D and trimming were established from the DNA sequence. The sample holds 220,000 or so clones; 70% to 85% are singletons and the top ten take about 3.3%. The CDR3 is made up of 16 amino acids. Germline-derived CDR1 and CDR2 are MNHNY and SVGAGI (reference sequence). Trimming removed 6 bases from V and 2 bases from J; junction bases left unmatched: 11.

The V gene is TRBV6-6, the J gene TRBJ2-7; 9 bases are a match to TRBD2. The source material was PBMCs or T cells enriched from blood (not recorded which). The sequence derives from a woman between 55 and 75 years old who had recovered from COVID-19. Here the CDR3 DNA reads TGTGCCAGCAGCTACGGGGGACTAGCATTTCCCTACGAGCAGTACTTC. Residues: CASSYGGLAFPYEQYF.